This TCR beta chain was sequenced in a study of CD8+ T cells in alopecia areata. Study results and caveats: It was less clear whether patients shared TCRs than it was in mice, possibly because of HLA.

The V gene's germline CDR1 is SGDLS and CDR2 YYNGEE. The CDR3 has 13 residues. V lost 2 bases to trimming and J lost 3 bases, with 8 bases between them. As the sequencing template, cDNA was produced by extracting RNA and reverse transcribing it. TCRdb keeps only in-frame clones here, not all; method: immunoSEQ multiplex PCR. The profile shows over 120,000 clones, roughly half of them singletons. Note on this clone: Its antigen is not identified.

This chain joins TRBV9 and TRBJ1-2; no reliable D call. Sequencing was performed on CD4+ T cells sorted from blood, taken at week 0. The receptor was isolated from a human donor with alopecia areata. The CDR3 bases are TGTGCCAGCAGCGTCGACTGGGACTATGGCTACACCTTC. Its translation is CASSVDWDYGYTF.